This T cell receptor beta chain was recovered during a study of spatial heterogeneity in lung cancer. Points from the study as a whole: Relative to follow-up, resection was when ubiquitous expanded tumor TCRs appeared more in blood.

For this clonotype: Its matching antigen is unknown. The junction does not match germline at one end; this may be a read error.

Stated time point: sample taken at primary tumor resection. No cell sorting; template was whole RNA from tumor, lung tissue or PBMC. A total of more than 65 untreated early-stage non-small cell lung cancer patients served as donors. Each molecule of TCR cDNA was tagged with one unique molecular identifier. TCRdb re-called the 5' RACE reads through MiXCR, storing one row per CDR3 protein. The profile shows tens of thousands of distinct CDR3 sequences, roughly 5.6% of them singletons. Looked up from germline, CDR1 is SSHAT and CDR2 is FNYEAQ (reference sequence). CDR3 length: 13 residues. V usage is TRBV7-7 and J usage is TRBJ1-5, with TRBD1 identical over 7 bases. The starting material was PBMCs, obtained at surgery. This sequence originates from a female donor with early-stage non-small cell lung cancer. Written as DNA, the CDR3 is TGTGCTAGCAGCCTGGGACAGAATCAGCCCCAGCATTTT. Amino acid sequence: CASSLGQNQPQHF.